These 19 T cell receptor beta chains originate from one sample sequenced in a study of identical twins. TCRdb re-called the 5' RACE reads through MiXCR, storing one row per CDR3 protein. Of approximately 210,000 distinct CDR3 sequences listed, approximately 15% are singletons. Separately, the same data were catalogued under a study of T cells expressing NK-cell markers.

Input material: CD8+ T cells sorted from blood. The receptors were sampled from a woman younger than 35 in good health.

The J gene is TRBJ2-5, the V gene TRBV5-4; the D is unclear. Per germline, CDR1 SGHNT and CDR2 YYREEE (reference sequence). V dropped 4 bases and J dropped 9 bases, with 13 bases sitting between them. The length of the CDR3 is 12 residues. The CDR3 sequence: CASSKDTYPQYF. The CDR3 nucleotides read TGTGCCAGCAGCAAAGACACGTATCCCCAGTACTTC. Based on the CDR3 plus reference TRBV5-4 and TRBJ2-5, the full variable domain is ETGVTQSPTHLIKTRGQQVTLRCSSQSGHNTVSWYQQALGQGPQFIFQYYREEENGRGNFPPRFSGLQFPNYSSELNVNALELDDSALYLCASSKDTYPQYFGPGTRLLVL.

The rearrangement joins TRBV9 to TRBJ2-7; D possibly corresponds to TRBD2 (6 bases). CDR3 length: 14 amino acids. Trimming stripped 3 bases from V and 4 bases from J, with 14 bases between. Germline-derived CDR1 and CDR2 are SGDLS and YYNGEE. The DNA of the CDR3 is TGTGCCAGCAGCGGAGGGGACTTGACATACGAGCAGTACTTC. This sequence encodes CASSGGDLTYEQYF.

This clonotype has a handful of counts. V is TRBV30 and J is TRBJ2-7; perhaps TRBD2 as D (5 bases). Germline V gives CDR1 GTSNPN, CDR2 SVGIG (reference sequence). Between the trimmed V and J ends, which lost 4 bases and 5 bases, there was a span of 12 bases. CDR3 length: 12 amino acids. The CDR3 here is CAWTETGNEQYF. DNA for the CDR3: TGTGCCTGGACCGAAACGGGAAACGAGCAGTACTTC.

This clonotype was detected many times. The chain couples TRBV12-3 or TRBV12-4 to TRBJ2-1; the match to TRBD2 covers 9 bases. CDR3 size: 16 residues. The junction had 9 bases not matched to a gene; V was cut back by 2 bases and J by 7 bases. This CDR3 reads CASSLFPAGGSNEQFF. The CDR3 nucleotides are TGTGCCAGCAGTTTATTCCCCGCGGGGGGGTCTAATGAGCAGTTCTTC.

This chain links TRBV27 with TRBJ2-7; tentatively, D is TRBD2 (5 bases). The V end lost 4 bases, the J end lost 4 bases, and 11 bases lay between the germline ends. CDR1 and CDR2 (germline): MNHEY, SMNVEV (reference sequence). The CDR3 length is 13 residues. CDR3 sequence (DNA): TGTGCCAGCAGTTGGGTTAGAGGGTACGAGCAGTACTTC. Its translation: CASSWVRGYEQYF.

CDR3 loop: CASSPLGEGAVTEAFF. The CDR3 DNA follows: TGTGCCAGCAGCCCCCTTGGGGAGGGGGCAGTCACTGAAGCTTTCTTT. The rearrangement links TRBV11-3 to TRBJ1-1; 7 bases line up with TRBD1. The CDR3 contains 16 residues. Germline V gives CDR1 SGHNT, CDR2 YENEEA. V gave up 5 bases and J gave up 4 bases; unmatched junction bases: 13.

This chain joins TRBV5-1 and TRBJ2-7; D not certain. CDR3 length: 16 residues. Trimming removed 0 bases at V and 0 bases at J, with 13 bases between. In germline, CDR1 is SGHRS, CDR2 YFSETQ. The CDR3 nucleotides are TGCGCCAGCAGCTTGGAGTTTTACGCCCGCTCCTACGAGCAGTACTTC. This gives the protein CASSLEFYARSYEQYF.

The sample holds a few counts of this clonotype. V and J are TRBV20-1 and TRBJ2-7; D tentatively reads TRBD1 or TRBD2 (5 bases each). V was pared by 5 bases and J by 4 bases, with 9 bases between. The CDR3 runs to 11 residues. Germline V gene sequence: CDR1 DFQATT, CDR2 SNEGSKA (reference sequence). CDR3 region: CSAGTNYEQYF. CDR3 bases: TGCAGTGCTGGGACGAATTACGAGCAGTACTTC.

The table lists this clonotype with a few counts. The chain uses TRBV2 and TRBJ1-1; no clear D. The CDR3 sequence is 11 residues long. From germline, CDR1 is SNHLY and CDR2 FYNNEI. The ends were cut back, 8 bases at V and 5 bases at J, with 9 bases in the middle. CDR3: CASSWRTEAFF. CDR3 nucleotide sequence: TGTGCCAGCTCCTGGAGAACTGAAGCTTTCTTT.

This clonotype occurred a few times. The chain couples TRBV10-2 to TRBJ2-1; 11 nucleotides line up with TRBD2. Germline-derived CDR1 and CDR2 are WSHSY and SAAADI. This CDR3 has 14 amino acids. Losses at the gene ends were 10 bases for V and 9 bases for J; bases not matched to a gene: 11. CDR3 amino acids: CATRLAGGPVEQFF. In DNA form, the CDR3 reads TGCGCCACCAGGTTAGCGGGAGGGCCGGTTGAGCAGTTCTTC.

This clonotype came up once. The V call is TRBV25-1, the J call TRBJ1-1; possible D gene TRBD1, 6 bases. V was pared by 4 bases and J by 9 bases, with 12 bases between. Germline V gene data show CDR1 as MGHDK and CDR2 as SYGVNS. The CDR3 consists of 12 residues. CDR3 in amino acids: CASSGLTGKAFF. CDR3 sequence (DNA): TGTGCCAGCAGTGGACTGACAGGTAAAGCTTTCTTT. The full variable domain, rest sourced from reference TRBV25-1 and TRBJ1-1, is EADIYQTPRYLVIGTGKKITLECSQTMGHDKMYWYQQDPGMELHLIHYSYGVNSTEKGDLSSESTVSRIRTEHFPLTLESARPSHTSQYLCASSGLTGKAFFGQGTRLTVV.

The genes are TRBV27 and TRBJ2-1, with TRBD2 matching 10 bases. Germline-derived CDR1 and CDR2 are MNHEY and SMNVEV (reference sequence). CDR3 length: 16 residues. V shed 6 bases, J shed 7 bases, and the junction held 12 bases outside the gene matches. The CDR3 here is CASSLLLAGAGNEQFF. CDR3 bases: TGTGCCAGCAGCCTTCTGCTAGCGGGGGCAGGGAATGAGCAGTTCTTC.

This clonotype appeared a few times. The V call is TRBV5-1, the J call TRBJ2-2; 7 bases agree with TRBD1. Germline CDR1 reads SGHRS; CDR2 reads YFSETQ. The CDR3 runs to 17 residues. The trim removed 0 bases at V and 2 bases at J, leaving 7 bases unmatched. Here the CDR3 DNA reads TGCGCCAGCAGCTTGGTTCCAGACAGGGTCAACACCGGGGAGCTGTTTTTT. It is translated as CASSLVPDRVNTGELFF.

The V gene is TRBV12-3 or TRBV12-4, the J gene TRBJ2-1; D remains unclear. The CDR3 totals 12 residues. V shed 4 bases and J shed 7 bases, with 8 bases lying between them. The CDR3, as DNA: TGTGCCAGCAGTTCTTCCCTGAATGAGCAGTTCTTC. As protein: CASSSSLNEQFF.

The V call is TRBV12-3 or TRBV12-4, the J call TRBJ1-5; TRBD1 is a possible D gene (6 bases). The CDR3 has 14 residues. Deletions cut 3 bases from V and 6 bases from J, with 12 bases between. The CDR3 nucleotides read TGTGCCAGCAGTTTTAGCCAGGGGCGTCAGCCCCAGCATTTT. This translates into CASSFSQGRQPQHF.

This clonotype was counted only a few times. The chain links TRBV5-1 to TRBJ2-1; TRBD2 agrees at 11 bases. Germline CDR1 is SGHRS and CDR2 is YFSETQ. V dropped 0 bases and J dropped 7; count of bases not matched to a gene: 3. The CDR3 extends over 15 amino acids. CDR3 residues: CASSLGASGRNEQFF. DNA of the CDR3: TGCGCCAGCAGCTTGGGGGCTAGCGGGAGGAATGAGCAGTTCTTC.

The chain has TRBV4-3 and TRBJ2-5; 7 bases match TRBD1. V gave up 6 bases and J gave up 1 base; unmatched junction bases: 5. The CDR3 is made up of 14 amino acids. Per the germline V gene, CDR1 is LGHNA and CDR2 is YSLEER. Here the CDR3 DNA reads TGCGCCAGCAGTCCCGACAGGGTCCAAGAGACCCAGTACTTC. It is translated as CASSPDRVQETQYF.

In nucleotides, the CDR3 is TGCAGCGTGACTGACGGTGCCCTCTATGGCTACACCTTC. Translated, it gives CSVTDGALYGYTF. This chain uses TRBV29-1 with TRBJ1-2; no definite D call. The germline V gene has CDR1 SQVTM and CDR2 ANQGSEA. The CDR3 sequence is 13 residues long. With 6 bases removed from V and 4 bases from J, the gap between germline ends came to 15 bases.

This clonotype was counted between two and nine times. Sequence at one end of the junction differs from germline and may be a read error. The chain uses TRBV4-3 and TRBJ1-1; TRBD1 aligns across 8 bases. The CDR3 length is 19 residues. Germline V CDR1 and CDR2: LGHNA, YSLEER. CDR3 sequence (DNA): TGCGCCAGCACCCAAGGCCCGACAGGGGTTTTGGGGGTGAACACTGAAGCTTTCTTT. It is translated as CASTQGPTGVLGVNTEAFF.